This record covers a single T cell receptor beta chain. By how much of the sample it makes up, this clone is large (0.1 to 1%). This receptor's antigen is unknown. Base qualities are not recorded, but no much larger clone differs from it by a single base. The data stem from a study of T cells in localized non-small cell lung cancer (dated by TCRdb to 2019 to 2021). In the study overall: The study examined T cell repertoires in 200 to 300 patients with early-stage NSCLC and compared tumors with uninvolved tumor-adjacent lungs. The mean age of the NSCLC patients was approximately 71 years, with 120 to 150 men and about a hundred women. The cohort comprised 236 treatment-naïve NSCLC patients with resected, localized lung tumors. Points the paper makes about the study in general: Of the top 100 tumor clones, a median of approximately 60 were detected in paired uninvolved adjacent lung; around 30 were also among that lung's top 100. Higher T cell density in blood was associated with longer overall survival, whereas higher clonality in adjacent lung was associated with shorter survival. Because of the exploratory design, TCR variables were selected using unadjusted p-values without false-discovery rate correction. Uninvolved tumor-adjacent lung showed the highest T cell clonality, higher than tumor, which suggests more focused antigenic responses in the uninvolved tumor-adjacent lung. Because multi-region sequencing of the tumors was not done, intratumor heterogeneity could not be ruled out.

Per the germline V gene, MNHGY is the CDR1 and SAAAGT is the CDR2. V lost 4 bases and J lost 8 bases; the stretch between them is 13 bases long. The CDR3 measures 13 amino acids from cysteine to phenylalanine. Kept here is only the CDR3 DNA, which spans 39 bases and is read in frame from base 1. The immunoSEQ Assay was used to sequence TCR beta CDR3 regions from DNA. The authors' analysis ran thus. T cell density was computed as TCR beta template counts normalized to usable DNA estimated by amplifying housekeeping genes. Richness was estimated with the preseqR package, extrapolating to 400,000 templates for PBMC samples and 120,000 templates for tissue samples. Clonality was defined as one minus Pielou's evenness. Tissue-enriched TCRs were identified by differential abundance testing using productive amino-acid clonotypes, minimum total count 5 and alpha 0.1. The Jaccard Index and the Morisita Overlap Index were used to measure repertoire overlap between compartments. GLIPH clustered TCR beta CDR3s with public tetramer-defined viral CDR3s; viral motifs required at least three viral sequences plus V-gene enrichment. TCRdb provides this immuneACCESS table in a form limited to in-frame rearrangements. Some clones are lacking; in checked studies, under half of them reflect an unresolved V gene, and why the rest are absent is not known. V and J calls and clone size come straight from that table; D and trimming were deduced from the DNA. This sample lists about 960 clones; roughly 21% were detected once. The biggest ten clones account for 11% of the sample.

At diagnosis, peripheral blood, uninvolved tumor-adjacent lung and tumor were collected and stored as a combination of fresh-frozen and FFPE material. Rearrangement joined TRBV6-8 to TRBJ2-3, with a tentative D gene TRBD1 over 6 matching bases. The sequenced sample was lung tumor tissue, obtained before any cancer treatment. The sequence came from a man between 40 and 69 years old with stage II squamous cell lung carcinoma. The CDR3 region: CASSSVTGSTQYF. In nucleotide form, the sequence is TGTGCCAGCAGTTCTGTGACAGGTAGTACGCAGTATTTT.